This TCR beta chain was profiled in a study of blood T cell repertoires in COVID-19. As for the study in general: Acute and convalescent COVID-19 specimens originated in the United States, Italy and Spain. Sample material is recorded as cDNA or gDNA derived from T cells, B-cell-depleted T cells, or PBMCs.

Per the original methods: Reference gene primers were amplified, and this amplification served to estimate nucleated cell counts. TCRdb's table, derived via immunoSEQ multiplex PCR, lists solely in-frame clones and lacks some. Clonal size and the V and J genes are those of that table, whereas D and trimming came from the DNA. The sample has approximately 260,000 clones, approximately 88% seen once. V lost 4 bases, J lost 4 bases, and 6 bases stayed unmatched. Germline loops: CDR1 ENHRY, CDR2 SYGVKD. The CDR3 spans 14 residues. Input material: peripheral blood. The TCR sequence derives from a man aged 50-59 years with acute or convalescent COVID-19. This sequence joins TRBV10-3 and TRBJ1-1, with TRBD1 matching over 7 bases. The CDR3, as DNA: TGTGCCATCAGTGTACAGGGGATCTCCACTGAAGCTTTCTTT. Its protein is CAISVQGISTEAFF.